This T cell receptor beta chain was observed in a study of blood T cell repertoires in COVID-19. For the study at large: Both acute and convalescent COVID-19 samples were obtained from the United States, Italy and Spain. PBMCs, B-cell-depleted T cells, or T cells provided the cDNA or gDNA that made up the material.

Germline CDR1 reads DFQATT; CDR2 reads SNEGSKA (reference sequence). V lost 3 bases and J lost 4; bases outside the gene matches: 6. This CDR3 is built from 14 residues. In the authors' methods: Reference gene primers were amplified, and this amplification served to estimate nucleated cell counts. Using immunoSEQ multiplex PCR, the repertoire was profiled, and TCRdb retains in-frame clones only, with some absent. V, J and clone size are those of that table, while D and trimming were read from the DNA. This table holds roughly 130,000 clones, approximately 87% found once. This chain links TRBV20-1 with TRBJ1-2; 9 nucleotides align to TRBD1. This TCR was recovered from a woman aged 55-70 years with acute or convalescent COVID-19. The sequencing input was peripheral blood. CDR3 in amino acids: CSASLTGGGYGYTF. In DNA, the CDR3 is TGCAGTGCTAGTCTAACAGGGGGCGGCTATGGCTACACCTTC.